This section outlines one T cell receptor beta chain sequence together with its context. The data are from a study of blood T cell repertoires in COVID-19. The data were produced by immunoSEQ multiplex PCR, yet TCRdb's version contains in-frame clones alone and is incomplete. The data hold some 250,000 clones, with roughly 87% observed a single time. The CDR3 consists of 17 residues. Germline V gene lookup returns CDR1 SGDLS and CDR2 YYNGEE. With 0 bases removed from V and 5 bases from J, the gap between germline ends came to 20 bases. The source of this sequence is a human donor in a cohort sampled during active COVID-19. V is TRBV9 and J is TRBJ1-1; maybe TRBD1 (5 bases). The material sequenced was peripheral blood. Written as DNA, the CDR3 is TGTGCCAGCAGCGTAGGAGTATGGAAAGGGGATGGGACTGAAGCTTTCTTT. It yields the protein CASSVGVWKGDGTEAFF.